The clone carrying this T cell receptor beta chain was counted once. The target antigen is unknown. This entry is derived from a study of CD8 T cells in Susac syndrome. RNA in amounts of about 0.5 to 1 ug was reverse transcribed with random hexamers. Amplification of TCR beta CDR3 spanned 54 Vbeta and 13 Jbeta via immunoSEQ multiplex PCR. From the immunoSEQ multiplex PCR reads, TCRdb called clonotypes with MiXCR, one entry per CDR3 protein. The sample shows approximately 190,000 distinct CDR3 sequences, roughly 96% of them seen only once. Germline V gene sequence: CDR1 SGDLS, CDR2 YYNGEE. V dropped 0 bases and J dropped 1 base, with 7 bases sitting between them. This CDR3 has 14 residues. The T cells that were sequenced for TCR beta were CD8+ and CD4+ cells from blood. Broader study findings: Acknowledgment was made by the study that its TCR sequencing and HLA analysis involved a relatively small number of individuals.

The material sequenced was CD4+ T cells from PBMCs. This rearrangement joins TRBV9 to TRBJ1-2; D unresolved. The receptor's source is a human donor with multiple sclerosis. The CDR3 region has the DNA TGTGCCAGCAGCGTAGGAGGGAGTAACTATGGCTACACCTTC. It codes for CASSVGGSNYGYTF.